Sequencing of this T cell receptor (beta chain) was carried out in a study of technical replicates of blood from several donors. The junction had 2 bases not matched to a gene; V was cut back by 5 bases and J by 0 bases. Germline V gene data show CDR1 as MNHEY and CDR2 as SMNVEV (reference sequence). CDR3 length: 16 residues. Libraries were prepared by immunoSEQ multiplex PCR; TCRdb keeps only in-frame clonotypes and omits some of them. The sample lists more than 90,000 clones, about 95% occurring once. The clonotype originates from a human donor in good health. Specimen: T cells isolated from PBMCs. The chain has TRBV27 and TRBJ2-7; 15 bases map to TRBD2. The CDR3 sequence: CASSPGLAGGSYEQYF. DNA of the CDR3: TGTGCCAGCAGTCCGGGACTAGCGGGAGGCTCCTACGAGCAGTACTTC.